This T cell receptor beta chain is drawn from a study of cytomegalovirus exposure and HLA in healthy donors (dated by TCRdb to 2015 to 2018). Regarding the study in general: An earlier analysis of roughly 570 of the donors reported around 280 Gb of sequence data and around 110 million unique TCR beta sequences obtained from about 170 million T cells. An early release covering 550 to 650 HLA-typed donors comprised about 310 gigabases of sequencing data and about 90 million unique TCR sequences. Among the roughly 430 genotyped donors, about 85% belonged to the genetic ancestry cluster associated with self-reported Caucasian donors. The study aimed to test whether signatures of past pathogen exposure could be identified by cataloging public T cell receptors. The study profiled the T cell repertoires of some 610 subjects by immunosequencing and related them to cytomegalovirus serostatus. In addition to the first cohort of roughly 670 subjects, a separate validation cohort of over 90 different subjects was used. To predict cytomegalovirus infection status, the study brought together high-throughput TCR immunosequencing, statistical association of individual TCRs with disease status, and machine learning. A later analysis re-analyzed previously published TCR beta repertoires from roughly 690 donors and added high-resolution HLA genotyping to study TCR occurrence patterns. Rather than drawing on any new phenotypic data, the later analysis identified candidate immune exposures from TCR beta sequences and the way those sequences occurred across donors. An earlier analysis of 450 to 750 of the donors used high-throughput TCR beta sequencing to judge whether each TCR beta V gene segment behaved as functional or pseudogenic. Donor age, sex, ethnicity and CMV serostatus were compiled alongside the repertoire data. In a later genetic analysis, genome-wide SNP genotypes for about three fifths of the roughly 670 donors were used, and that subset was treated as a discovery cohort. Every discovery cohort repertoire had been produced on one sequencing platform. Class I and class II HLA loci were covered by the typing at four-digit resolution. Typing coverage differed by locus: A, B, C, DRB1 and DQB1 were typed in roughly 620-630 donors, DQA1 in 522, DPA1 in some 600, and DPB1 in just under 490. Because of strong linkage in the cohort, 5 or 6 DR-DQ haplotypes were treated as single units for association and clustering. Among several hundred genotyped donors of the cohort, an average of approximately 240,000 unique TCR beta nucleotide sequences was sequenced per donor, of which approximately 19% were non-productive. General conclusions and limits of the study: Most TCR sequences were seen in very few donors, while some public TCRs were found in many individuals. An association between a missense DCLRE1C variant and V-gene and J-gene trimming of TCR beta chains was found in a later genetic analysis and replicated in an independent cohort. The earlier analysis of 587 of the donors excluded around 17 rarely observed V segments, including chromosome 9 orphons, because counts were too low. Linkage disequilibrium might explain the correlated functional status among segregating V segments, but an unknown experimental factor could not be excluded. According to a later analysis, parvovirus B19, influenza, CMV and Epstein-Barr virus appeared linked to several top co-occurrence clusters. A further reported finding was that TCR beta sequences accurately predicted the HLA-A and HLA-B alleles for most subjects in the first cohort. The study gave a list of 150 to 200 TCR beta chains associated with cytomegalovirus. In a later genetic analysis, fewer N-insertions in productive TCRs were reported among donors in an Asian-associated ancestry cluster than the roughly 640-donor mean. A later analysis found that most CMV-associated TCR beta chains appeared HLA-restricted, with HLA associations seemingly driven largely by CMV exposure. It was suggested by the authors that the approach could potentially be generalized to other disease states and immunological phenotypes. Because the 87-base-pair reads could not distinguish some IMGT-functional V segments, including TRBV6-2 and TRBV6-3, those segments were excluded. According to a later analysis, TCR association rates differed among HLA loci, with DRB1 alleles showing the most associated TCRs and HLA-C alleles showing the fewest. The only immune exposure information available for the cohort was CMV serostatus. Because HLA typing was missing for some donors at each locus, association tests included only the typed subset. In vitro tests confirmed that three of the cytomegalovirus-associated TCR beta chains recognize cytomegalovirus antigens. Only TCR beta chains were sequenced in this cohort, and the absence of alpha or paired-chain data limited detectable features. In a later analysis, some 17,000 TCR beta sequences were associated with specific HLA alleles at a false discovery rate of 0.05. A cluster of highly shared sequence variants was judged likely to be a technical artifact of the sequencing pipeline. Broadly in line with IMGT annotations, most TCR beta V segments showed up in productive rearrangements about 87% or about 30% of the time in an earlier analysis of under 700 of the donors. In both the original and validation cohorts, the classifier was reported to diagnose cytomegalovirus status with high specificity and sensitivity. Roughly uniform sequencing depth across donors was assumed in presence/absence analyses, although this assumption may not hold. When HLA alleles, especially DR and DQ, strongly co-occurred, TCR associations were difficult to assign to individual alleles. In a later analysis, HLA-associated TCR beta chains showed more clonal expansion and lower generation probabilities than non-associated chains that were equally common.

Notes on this clone: This receptor's antigen is unknown. Base qualities were left out, and no much larger clone turns up one base away.

The cohort was made up of around 720 healthy bone marrow donors. At the time of sampling, every cohort member was nominally healthy, though immune exposures that went unrecorded were likely present. The donor was CMV seronegative and belonged to the group of 352 seronegative cohort members. A peripheral blood sample was collected from each donor, and TCR beta sequencing was performed on peripheral blood mononuclear cells. Genomic DNA extraction from the blood cell samples was performed with the Qiagen DNeasy Blood Extraction Kit. Receptors were amplified or captured by the immunoSEQ multiplex PCR assay. For the multiplex PCR, a mixture combining 60 forward primers for TCR Vbeta segments and 13 reverse primers for TCR Jbeta segments was used. Amplification of the CDR3 region of rearranged TCR beta genes was performed with a multiplex PCR assay on genomic DNA. Amplified TCR beta libraries were sequenced as 87-base-pair reads on the Illumina HiSeq System. On the study's bioinformatics: A later analysis tallied roughly 78 million unique TCR beta chains across the approximately 670 repertoires, and approximately 11 million of those chains were shared by two or more donors. Raw reads were error-corrected and collapsed into unique sequences by a nearest-neighbor algorithm in which closely related sequences were merged to remove PCR and sequencing errors. Alignment of CDR3 sequences to IMGT reference sequences was used to assign V, D and J gene segments. For a sequence to be retained, at least a six-nucleotide match to both a V gene segment and a J gene segment was required. Rearrangements were classified as productive when the CDR3 lacked stop codons and remained in frame with V and J, and all other rearrangements were classified as non-productive. Following IMGT convention, CDR3 was defined as the stretch from the second conserved V-encoded cysteine up to the conserved J-encoded phenylalanine. The earlier analysis of 550 to 650 of the donors excluded any sequence lacking an unambiguous match to a single V gene segment. In an earlier analysis of 587 of the donors, V segments were called functional above 56.7% productive rearrangements and were called segregating when the between-donor standard deviation exceeded 5%. A statistical classification framework was built for diagnosing cytomegalovirus status from the catalog of TCR beta chain sequences. V and J gene assignment, in a later analysis, came from comparing TCR nucleotide sequences with IMGT/GENE-DB human TR gene sequences. Using the TCRdist pipeline, a later analysis assigned CDR3 sequences along with most-parsimonious VDJ recombination scenarios. A later analysis defined each TCR beta chain by its CDR3 amino acid sequence plus V-gene family, and excluded reads lacking a unique V-gene family. In a later analysis, 500 to 650 highly shared, low-generation-probability nucleotide sequences were removed to address suspected cross-contamination and a sequencing artifact. A later analysis calculated a clonal expansion index for each public chain from normalized within-repertoire ranks of inferred template counts. In a later analysis, generation probabilities were computed using a VDJ recombination model fitted to out-of-frame rearrangements, and the results were checked against IGoR. In a later analysis, hypergeometric tests were used to score TCR-TCR, TCR-HLA and TCR-CMV co-occurrence, with a repertoire-size bias correction applied to TCR pairs. False discovery rates were estimated in a later analysis by permuting HLA or CMV assignments 20 times. In a later analysis, co-occurring TCRs were grouped with DBSCAN, and TCRdist sequence similarity was added when clustering was performed within HLA-allele-positive subsets. For co-occurrence clustering, repertoires with fewer than 30,000 or more than 120,000 public chains were excluded, along with four or five repertoires with anomalous nucleotide sharing. TCRdb took over this immuneACCESS table, retaining in-frame rearrangements with V and J assigned. Such tables are incomplete; in checked studies, under half of the missing clones stem from an unresolved V gene, and the remainder is unexplained. The V and J calls and clone size come from that table; D and trimming were worked out from the DNA. The sample table contains a few hundred thousand clones; only one count was recorded for 60% to 80% of them. The top ten constitute 1.5% to 2% of the sample.

V and J are trimmed by 4 bases and 0 bases, and the gene matches miss 7 bases of the junction. Including the terminal cysteine and phenylalanine, the CDR3 comprises 16 residues. The kept DNA is CDR3 alone, 48 bases in frame from the first base. CDR1 and CDR2, looked up from the germline V gene, are MNHNS and SASEGT. The sample consisted of PBMCs. The sequence derives from a young man in good health and CMV-seronegative. The rearrangement joined TRBV6-1 to TRBJ2-5, with 8 middle bases fitting TRBD1. The CDR3 protein: CASSVTRQGYQETQYF. Read as DNA, the sequence is TGTGCCAGCAGTGTCACCCGACAGGGGTACCAAGAGACCCAGTACTTC.